The next 30 T cell receptor beta chains were all read from a single sample in a study of shared clonotypes between healthy human individuals. Naivety among CD8 cells was defined by CD45RO negativity and positive CCR7 selection, thereby excluding terminally differentiated effector memory CD45RA+ cells. Assay: immunoSEQ multiplex PCR; the TCRdb copy retains only in-frame clones and omits some. The sample has 560,000 or so clones, approximately 96% seen once. The sequencing input was naive CD8+ T cells sorted from blood. The source of these receptors is a woman aged 25 to 39 in good health.

The V gene is TRBV4-1, the J gene TRBJ2-1; D possibly matches TRBD1 or TRBD2 (5 bases each). The ends were cut back, 6 bases at V and 3 bases at J, with 12 bases in the middle. Germline V CDR1 and CDR2: MGHRA, YSYEKL. The CDR3 is 14 amino acids. For the CDR3, the DNA is TGCGCCAGCAGTCTTGGGACGGACTACAATGAGCAGTTCTTC. Amino acid sequence: CASSLGTDYNEQFF.

The CDR3 loop is CATTSGINEQFF. The CDR3 nucleotides read TGTGCCACGACTAGCGGGATCAATGAGCAGTTCTTC. The chain combines TRBV6-5 with TRBJ2-1; 11 bases fit TRBD2. V lost 10 bases and J lost 6; bases outside the gene matches: 2. This CDR3 comprises 12 residues. In germline, CDR1 is MNHEY, CDR2 SVGAGI.

The chain joins TRBV11-1 to TRBJ2-1, with D possibly being TRBD2 (5 bases). This CDR3 spans 16 amino acids. Germline CDR1 reads SGHAT; CDR2 reads FQDESV (reference sequence). V was cut by 3 bases and J by 0 bases, with 12 bases left in between. CDR3 sequence: CASSLPPGSSYNEQFF. The CDR3 nucleotides read TGTGCCAGCAGCTTGCCCCCGGGAAGCTCCTACAATGAGCAGTTCTTC.

The CDR3 reads CATLAGTYNEQFF. The CDR3 DNA follows: TGTGCCACCTTAGCGGGGACTTACAATGAGCAGTTCTTC. The V and J genes are TRBV2 and TRBJ2-1; 8 nucleotides agree with TRBD2. Unmatched junction bases numbered 6, after V lost 10 bases and J lost 4 bases. The CDR3 is 13 residues long. Looked up from germline, CDR1 is SNHLY and CDR2 is FYNNEI.

In its sample, this clone was seen once. The chain links TRBV13 to TRBJ2-5, with 9 bases matching TRBD2. Germline values: CDR1 PRHDT, CDR2 FYEKMQ (reference sequence). V lost 5 bases and J lost 3; bases outside the gene matches: 4. The CDR3 consists of 14 residues. The CDR3 nucleotides read TGTGCCAGCAGCCCCAGACTAGCGGAAGAGACCCAGTACTTC. Translating it yields CASSPRLAEETQYF. The full variable domain, rest sourced from reference TRBV13 and TRBJ2-5, is AAGVIQSPRHLIKEKRETATLKCYPIPRHDTVYWYQQGPGQDPQFLISFYEKMQSDKGSIPDRFSAQQFSDYHSELNMSSLELGDSALYFCASSPRLAEETQYFGPGTRLLVL.

The chain couples TRBV11-2 to TRBJ1-4, with D perhaps TRBD1 (5 bases). This CDR3 is 17 amino acids long. Trimming took 0 bases from V and 7 from J, leaving 18 bases between them. The germline V gene encodes CDR1 SGHAT and CDR2 FQNNGV. CDR3 DNA: TGTGCCAGCAGCTTAGATGCCCTGGCCGGGGCGACTGAAAAACTGTTTTTT. Translation gives CASSLDALAGATEKLFF. Variable domain in full (rest from reference TRBV11-2 and TRBJ1-4): EAGVAQSPRYKIIEKRQSVAFWCNPISGHATLYWYQQILGQGPKLLIQFQNNGVVDDSQLPKDRFSAERLKGVDSTLKIQPAKLEDSAVYLCASSLDALAGATEKLFFGSGTQLSVL.

This chain joins TRBV7-9 and TRBJ2-1; 8 bases are a match to TRBD2. Unmatched junction bases numbered 13, after V lost 4 bases and J lost 8 bases. The germline V gene encodes CDR1 SEHNR and CDR2 FQNEAQ (reference sequence). The CDR3 consists of 16 residues. The CDR3 protein is CASSSSKSGSMDEQFF. The CDR3 region has the DNA TGTGCCAGCAGCTCCAGCAAAAGCGGGAGTATGGATGAGCAGTTCTTC. The complete variable domain, with remaining parts taken from reference TRBV7-9 and TRBJ2-1, reads DTGVSQNPRHKITKRGQNVTFRCDPISEHNRLYWYRQTLGQGPEFLTYFQNEAQLEKSRLLSDRFSAERPKGSFSTLEIQRTEQGDSAMYLCASSSSKSGSMDEQFFGPGTRLTVL.

This clone was recorded once. This sequence joins TRBV7-9 and TRBJ2-3; TRBD1 matches at 10 bases. The CDR3 totals 14 residues. Trimming removed 6 bases from V and 6 bases from J; junction bases left unmatched: 6. Germline-derived CDR1 and CDR2 are SEHNR and FQNEAQ (reference sequence). This chain's CDR3 is CASRPTGGSDTQYF. DNA of the CDR3: TGTGCCAGCAGGCCGACAGGGGGCTCGGATACGCAGTATTTT.

V gene TRBV2 combines with J gene TRBJ2-7; TRBD1 might be the D (8 bases). From germline, CDR1 is SNHLY and CDR2 FYNNEI. This CDR3 comprises 13 residues. V dropped 8 bases and J dropped 3 bases, with 14 bases sitting between them. The CDR3 region has the DNA TGTGCCAGCGGGGGGGACAGGAGCTACGAGCAGTACTTC. It encodes CASGGDRSYEQYF.

This rearrangement joins TRBV7-2 to TRBJ2-7, with 7 bases aligning to TRBD1. Unmatched junction bases numbered 18, after V lost 3 bases and J lost 7 bases. Germline V gene sequence: CDR1 SGHTA, CDR2 FQGNSA. The CDR3 has 17 amino acids. The DNA of the CDR3 is TGTGCCAGCAGCTTGTTACTCCGACAGGGCCCGGCGGGTGAGCAGTACTTC. It translates to CASSLLLRQGPAGEQYF.

The chain uses TRBV9 and TRBJ2-3; D ambiguous. Germline CDR1 reads SGDLS; CDR2 reads YYNGEE. CDR3 length: 15 residues. The ends were cut back, 3 bases at V and 1 base at J, with 12 bases in the middle. This CDR3 is CASSAFDSRTDTQYF. CDR3 bases: TGTGCCAGCAGCGCCTTTGACTCCCGCACAGATACGCAGTATTTT.

This chain links TRBV11-2 with TRBJ2-6; no reliable D call. The V and J ends lost 3 bases and 0 bases respectively, with 12 bases between them. This CDR3 comprises 17 residues. Germline V gives CDR1 SGHAT, CDR2 FQNNGV. Written as DNA, the CDR3 is TGTGCCAGCAGCTTGTTCGGGCTTACCTCTGGGGCCAACGTCCTGACTTTC. Protein sequence: CASSLFGLTSGANVLTF.

The DNA of the CDR3 is TGTGCCAGCAGCCAAAACAGGGAAGCTTTCTTT. Protein sequence: CASSQNREAFF. The chain carries TRBV7-8 and TRBJ1-1, with a tentative D call TRBD1 (5 bases). Germline V gives CDR1 SGHVS, CDR2 FQNEAQ. CDR3 length: 11 residues. V lost 5 bases to trimming and J lost 8 bases, with 9 bases between them.

The CDR3 nucleotides read TGTGCCAGCAGTAGGGACGACCGTAGCACAGATACGCAGTATTTT. This encodes CASSRDDRSTDTQYF. The V call is TRBV2, the J call TRBJ2-3; tentatively, D is TRBD1 or TRBD2 (5 bases each). V lost 5 bases and J 0 bases, leaving 12 bases between the germline ends. CDR1 is SNHLY and CDR2 is FYNNEI in the germline V gene. The length of the CDR3 is 15 residues.

The rearrangement joins TRBV4-2 to TRBJ2-3; 9 bases align to TRBD2. This CDR3 is 17 amino acids long. Germline assignment: CDR1 LGHNA and CDR2 YNFKEQ. V was clipped by 0 bases and J by 1 base; unmatched bases: 5. The CDR3 is CASSQDQASGGTDTQYF. CDR3 coding DNA: TGTGCCAGCAGCCAAGATCAGGCTAGCGGGGGCACAGATACGCAGTATTTT.

The genes are TRBV5-4 and TRBJ1-2; D remains unclear. The CDR3 is 13 amino acids. Germline CDR1 and CDR2: SGHNT and YYREEE (reference sequence). V shed 6 bases and J shed 3 bases, with 12 bases lying between them. The CDR3 DNA reads TGTGCCAGCATTAATTTTGGAGACTATGGCTACACCTTC. It codes for CASINFGDYGYTF.

This chain's CDR3 is CASSSVPNTEAFF. CDR3 coding DNA: TGTGCCAGCAGTTCGGTCCCGAACACTGAAGCTTTCTTT. This chain links TRBV27 with TRBJ1-1; no definite D call. The CDR3 runs to 13 residues. Trimming removed 4 bases from V and 1 base from J, with 7 bases in between. Germline V gene data show CDR1 as MNHEY and CDR2 as SMNVEV (reference sequence).

The chain is built from TRBV5-4 and TRBJ1-2, with unresolved D. The CDR3 is 16 residues long. V lost 4 bases to trimming and J lost 4 bases, with 20 bases between them. Looked up from germline, CDR1 is SGHNT and CDR2 is YYREEE (reference sequence). The chain's CDR3 is CASSQELASGAYGYTF. Here the CDR3 DNA reads TGTGCCAGCAGCCAAGAACTGGCATCCGGAGCCTATGGCTACACCTTC.

The V gene is TRBV29-1, the J gene TRBJ1-2; no reliable D call. Germline V gene sequence: CDR1 SQVTM, CDR2 ANQGSEA. The CDR3 spans 12 residues. Trimming removed 1 base from V and 7 bases from J, with 10 bases in between. The CDR3 reads CSVEGPRGGYTF. The DNA for the CDR3 is TGCAGCGTTGAAGGGCCTCGCGGTGGCTACACCTTC.

J is TRBJ2-7 and V is TRBV14, with no clear D. The V gene's germline CDR1 is SGHDN and CDR2 FVKESK. The V gene lost 1 base and the J gene lost 5 bases, with 6 bases spanning the gap. The CDR3 covers 12 residues. CDR3 sequence: CASSQGPHEQYF. CDR3 nucleotides: TGTGCCAGCAGCCAAGGCCCCCACGAGCAGTACTTC.

The V call is TRBV19, the J call TRBJ1-1; no reliable D call. Trimming left V 4 bases short and J 5 bases short, with 8 bases between. Germline values: CDR1 LNHDA, CDR2 SQIVND (reference sequence). CDR3 length: 12 residues. The CDR3 loop reads CASSNPATEAFF. The CDR3 DNA reads TGTGCCAGTAGTAACCCAGCAACTGAAGCTTTCTTT.

This clone was recorded a few times. This chain uses TRBV5-6 with TRBJ1-1, with 9 bases matching TRBD1. This CDR3 is built from 14 residues. Trimming removed 3 bases from V and 3 bases from J; junction bases left unmatched: 3. Germline V gene sequence: CDR1 SGHDT, CDR2 YYEEEE. CDR3 coding DNA: TGTGCCAGCAGCTGGACAGGGGTAGACACTGAAGCTTTCTTT. The encoded protein is CASSWTGVDTEAFF.

V gene TRBV27 combines with J gene TRBJ2-1; 10 bases map to TRBD2. This CDR3 is built from 16 residues. CDR1 is MNHEY and CDR2 is SMNVEV in the germline V gene (reference sequence). Unmatched junction bases numbered 7, after V lost 6 bases and J lost 2 bases. In nucleotides, the CDR3 is TGTGCCAGCAGCCCAGCGGGAGGGCCTACCTACAATGAGCAGTTCTTC. Protein: CASSPAGGPTYNEQFF.

The V gene is TRBV15, the J gene TRBJ2-7; 8 bases are a match to TRBD1. Germline trimming cut 8 bases from V and 2 bases from J; bases unmatched to any gene: 5. Germline V gene data show CDR1 as LNHNV and CDR2 as YYDKDF (reference sequence). The CDR3 spans 13 residues. CDR3 in DNA: TGTGCCACCGGCGACAGGGGTACCTACGAGCAGTACTTC. This gives the protein CATGDRGTYEQYF.

CDR3: CASSLPQQAVYSPLHF. The CDR3 nucleotides are TGTGCCAGCAGTTTACCCCAGCAGGCCGTATATTCACCCCTCCACTTT. J is TRBJ1-6 and V is TRBV28; D remains ambiguous. V was cut by 2 bases and J by 8 bases, with 16 bases left in between. CDR1 is MDHEN and CDR2 is SYDVKM in the germline V gene. CDR3 length equals 16 residues.

The genes are TRBV7-2 and TRBJ2-5; D possibly corresponds to TRBD1 (5 bases). The better agreement between TRBJ2-7 and the DNA end casts doubt on the J call. Germline CDR1 SGHTA, CDR2 FQGNSA. CDR3 size: 13 residues. The CDR3 spells CASSLPTGYEQYF. CDR3 in DNA: TGTGCCAGCAGCTTACCTACAGGCTACGAGCAGTACTTC.

The chain combines TRBV9 with TRBJ2-2; tentative D call: TRBD2 (6 bases). The germline V and J ends were trimmed by 3 bases and 2 bases, with 17 bases remaining between them. The CDR3 covers 17 residues. From germline, CDR1 is SGDLS and CDR2 YYNGEE. The CDR3 coding sequence is TGTGCCAGCAGCGACTCAATAGCGGAGACAAACACCGGGGAGCTGTTTTTT. It encodes CASSDSIAETNTGELFF.

The chain links TRBV7-8 to TRBJ1-1; TRBD1 might be the D (6 bases). There are 17 residues in the CDR3. V lost 0 bases to trimming and J lost 0 bases, with 14 bases between them. The germline CDR1 and CDR2 sequences are SGHVS and FQNEAQ. CDR3 DNA sequence: TGTGCCAGCAGCTTAGCGAAACTGACAGGTATGAACACTGAAGCTTTCTTT. Its protein product is CASSLAKLTGMNTEAFF.

The chain combines TRBV5-1 with TRBJ1-3; the match to TRBD1 covers 7 bases. The CDR3 covers 17 residues. In germline, CDR1 is SGHRS, CDR2 YFSETQ. J gave up 0 bases and V 4 bases, and 10 bases lay outside the gene matches. In DNA, the CDR3 is TGCGCCAGCAGCCCAGACCCGGGACAGTTCTCTGGAAACACCATATATTTT. Its protein product is CASSPDPGQFSGNTIYF.

CDR3 loop: CASSPTQTNEQFF. CDR3 coding DNA: TGTGCCAGCAGTCCCACGCAGACCAATGAGCAGTTCTTC. V gene TRBV27 combines with J gene TRBJ2-1; unclear D gene. V was trimmed by 5 bases and J by 6 bases, leaving 11 bases between them. This CDR3 spans 13 amino acids. CDR1 MNHEY and CDR2 SMNVEV come from the germline V gene (reference sequence).